This T cell receptor beta chain was found in a study of spatial heterogeneity in lung cancer. Study-level findings and limits: In tumors, expanded intratumoral alpha and beta TCR counts tracked mutation counts.

TCRdb re-derived calls from the 5' RACE reads in MiXCR, one entry per CDR3 protein. The table includes around 20,000 distinct CDR3 sequences, approximately 6.5% detected once. Time point reported: sample taken at primary tumor resection. This clonotype was counted at least ten times. Its target is not known. Losses at the gene ends were 6 bases for V and 5 bases for J; bases not matched to a gene: 8. The CDR3 totals 14 residues. Looked up from germline, CDR1 is MDHEN and CDR2 is SYDVKM. The chain uses TRBV28 and TRBJ2-5; 8 bases fit TRBD2. The sample in question was lung tumor tissue, obtained at surgery. The TCR originated in a female donor with early-stage non-small cell lung cancer. The CDR3, as DNA: TGTGCCAGCAGCCCCGGGACTAGGAGGGAGACCCAGTACTTC. Translated: CASSPGTRRETQYF. The full variable domain, with the rest looked up from reference TRBV28 and TRBJ2-5, is DVKVTQSSRYLVKRTGEKVFLECVQDMDHENMFWYRQDPGLGLRLIYFSYDVKMKEKGDIPEGYSVSREKKERFSLILESASTNQTSMYLCASSPGTRRETQYFGPGTRLLVL.